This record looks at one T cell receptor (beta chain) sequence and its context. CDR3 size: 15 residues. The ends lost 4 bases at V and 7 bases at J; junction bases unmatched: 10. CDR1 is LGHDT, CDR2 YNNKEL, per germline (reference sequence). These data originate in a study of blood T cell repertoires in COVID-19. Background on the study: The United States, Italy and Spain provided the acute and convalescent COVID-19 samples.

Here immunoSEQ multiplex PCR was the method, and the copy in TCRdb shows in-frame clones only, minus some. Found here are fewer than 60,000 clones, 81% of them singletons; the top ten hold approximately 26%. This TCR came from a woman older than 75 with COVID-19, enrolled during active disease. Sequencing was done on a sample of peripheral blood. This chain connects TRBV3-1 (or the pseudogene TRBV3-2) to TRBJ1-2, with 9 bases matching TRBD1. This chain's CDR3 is CASSLQGQGQGGYTF. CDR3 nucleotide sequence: TGTGCCAGCAGCCTCCAAGGACAGGGGCAGGGTGGCTACACCTTC.